These 32 T cell receptor beta chains share one sample of origin, sequenced in a study of cytomegalovirus exposure and HLA in healthy donors. 60 Vbeta and 13 Jbeta primers were used in PCR. Clones were read by immunoSEQ multiplex PCR, and TCRdb kept only the in-frame ones, dropping some. The sample has 160,000 or so clones, 75% to 90% seen once; the top ten hold roughly 1.5%. Sequenced material: PBMCs. These receptors were obtained from a woman under 30 in good health and CMV-seronegative.

This chain joins TRBV6-5 and TRBJ1-6; the D gene is possibly TRBD1 (5 bases). Germline V gene data show CDR1 as MNHEY and CDR2 as SVGAGI. Trimming took off 6 bases at V and 6 bases at J, with 9 bases between the two ends. The CDR3 runs to 13 residues. CDR3 bases: TGTGCCAGCAGCCCAGACAGTAATTCACCCCTCCACTTT. It codes for CASSPDSNSPLHF.

This chain connects TRBV5-4 to TRBJ2-7, with 7 bases lining up with TRBD1. V dropped 4 bases and J dropped 3; count of bases not matched to a gene: 10. Germline values: CDR1 SGHNT, CDR2 YYREEE (reference sequence). The CDR3 has 15 residues. In DNA, the CDR3 is TGTGCCAGCAGCCCAAATCCGGGACAGAACTACGAGCAGTACTTC. It yields the protein CASSPNPGQNYEQYF.

The V and J genes are TRBV7-9 and TRBJ1-4; maybe TRBD1 (5 bases). The ends were cut back, 6 bases at V and 8 bases at J, with 16 bases in the middle. The CDR3 is made up of 14 amino acids. Germline assignment: CDR1 SEHNR and CDR2 FQNEAQ (reference sequence). The CDR3 region has the DNA TGTGCCAGCAGGCCTGTCGACAGACTGGAAAAACTGTTTTTT. Protein product: CASRPVDRLEKLFF.

V is TRBV6-6 and J is TRBJ2-2; 7 nucleotides agree with TRBD2. J gave up 2 bases and V 9 bases, and 3 bases lay outside the gene matches. CDR3 length: 13 amino acids. Looked up from germline, CDR1 is MNHNY and CDR2 is SVGAGI (reference sequence). This chain's CDR3 is CASRDYNTGELFF. Written as DNA, the CDR3 is TGTGCCAGTCGGGACTACAACACCGGGGAGCTGTTTTTT.

The J gene is TRBJ1-4, the V gene TRBV7-8, with TRBD1 matching over 7 bases. V lost 6 bases and J lost 7; bases outside the gene matches: 5. The CDR3 totals 13 residues. Germline CDR1 is SGHVS and CDR2 is FQNEAQ. CDR3 in DNA: TGTGCCAGCAGTGACAGGGATGGTGAAAAACTGTTTTTT. Translated: CASSDRDGEKLFF.

The rearrangement links TRBV5-6 to TRBJ2-7; 7 bases map to TRBD1. This CDR3 spans 16 amino acids. V lost 4 bases to trimming and J lost 0 bases; unmatched junction nucleotides: 10. CDR1 SGHDT and CDR2 YYEEEE come from the germline V gene. For the CDR3, the DNA is TGTGCCAGCAGCCCTATTTCCGGGACAGTCTCCTACGAGCAGTACTTC. Its protein product is CASSPISGTVSYEQYF.

The J gene is TRBJ2-7, the V gene TRBV19; perhaps TRBD1 as D (6 bases). The CDR3 runs 12 residues. V shed 10 bases and J shed 3 bases, with 13 bases lying between them. Looked up from germline, CDR1 is LNHDA and CDR2 is SQIVND (reference sequence). The chain's CDR3 is CATADRHYEQYF. The CDR3 DNA reads as TGTGCCACCGCAGACAGGCACTACGAGCAGTACTTC. Full variable domain (outside the CDR3, taken from reference TRBV19 and TRBJ2-7): DGGITQSPKYLFRKEGQNVTLSCEQNLNHDAMYWYRQDPGQGLRLIYYSQIVNDFQKGDIAEGYSVSREKKESFPLTVTSAQKNPTAFYLCATADRHYEQYFGPGTRLTVT.

The CDR3 protein is CASSGGQGSNQPQHF. Here the CDR3 DNA reads TGTGCCAGCAGTGGCGGACAGGGAAGCAATCAGCCCCAGCATTTT. The rearrangement joins TRBV28 to TRBJ1-5, with 8 positions matching TRBD1. Germline-derived CDR1 and CDR2 are MDHEN and SYDVKM. V dropped 5 bases and J dropped 1; count of bases not matched to a gene: 4. The length of the CDR3 is 15 residues.

The V and J genes are TRBV2 and TRBJ2-5, with 9 bases that match TRBD1. Trimming took 8 bases from V and 5 from J; bases not matched to a gene: 3. Germline loops: CDR1 SNHLY, CDR2 FYNNEI. This CDR3 spans 12 amino acids. The CDR3 loop is CASGGQGETQYF. In DNA form, the CDR3 reads TGTGCCAGCGGGGGACAGGGCGAGACCCAGTACTTC.

V and J are TRBV18 and TRBJ1-4; 7 bases line up with TRBD1. The CDR3 is made up of 13 amino acids. CDR1 is KGHSH, CDR2 LQKENI, per germline. V shed 2 bases and J 7 bases; nucleotides not matched to a gene: 1. The CDR3 coding sequence is TGTGCCAGCTCACCAACAGGGGTTGAAAAACTGTTTTTT. Translation gives CASSPTGVEKLFF.

Concerning this clone itself: An end of the junction does not agree with germline; a read error may underlie this. The rearrangement uses TRBV18 and TRBJ2-6; possibly TRBD2 for D (6 bases). This CDR3 is 14 amino acids long. CDR1 is KGHSH and CDR2 is LQKENI in the germline V gene. CDR3 residues: CASSAGSGANGLTF. The CDR3 coding sequence is TGTGCCAGCTCAGCGGGATCCGGGGCCAACGGCCTGACTTTC.

CDR3 nucleotides: TGTGCCAGCAGTGACAGGGAAAATTCACCCCTCCACTTT. Translation: CASSDRENSPLHF. This rearrangement joins TRBV6-1 to TRBJ1-6, with D tentatively TRBD1 (5 bases). The germline V and J ends were trimmed by 3 bases and 7 bases, with 7 bases remaining between them. CDR3 size: 13 residues. Germline V lookup: CDR1 MNHNS, CDR2 SASEGT.

The V gene is TRBV6-5, the J gene TRBJ1-2, with D possibly being TRBD1 (5 bases). V was trimmed by 6 bases and J by 6 bases, leaving 11 bases between them. Per the germline V gene, CDR1 is MNHEY and CDR2 is SVGAGI. The CDR3 spans 12 residues. In DNA, the CDR3 is TGTGCCAGCAGCCCGGACATGAATGGCTACACCTTC. As protein: CASSPDMNGYTF.

The chain is built from TRBV7-2 and TRBJ1-1; 10 bases fit TRBD1. J lost 10 bases, V lost 4 bases, and 3 bases had no gene match. The germline V gene has CDR1 SGHTA and CDR2 FQGNSA. The CDR3 contains 12 residues. Here the CDR3 reads CASSSRTGGAFF. Written as DNA, the CDR3 is TGTGCCAGCAGCTCCCGGACAGGGGGAGCTTTCTTT.

This clone was seen only a few times. The sample holds other DNA sequences that translate to the same CDR3. This chain connects TRBV10-3 to TRBJ2-5, with D uncertain. The V end lost 4 bases, the J end lost 4 bases, and 4 bases lay between the germline ends. The CDR3 loop spans 11 amino acids. Per germline, CDR1 ENHRY and CDR2 SYGVKD. CDR3 in DNA: TGTGCCATCAGTGCAGGAGAGACCCAGTACTTC. Amino acid sequence: CAISAGETQYF.

The gene calls are TRBV28 and TRBJ2-2, with 7 bases fitting TRBD1. J lost 3 bases, V lost 4 bases, and 5 bases had no gene match. Germline loops: CDR1 MDHEN, CDR2 SYDVKM. This CDR3 is built from 15 residues. DNA of the CDR3: TGTGCCAGCAGTTACCGGGACAGCTACACCGGGGAGCTGTTTTTT. Translating gives CASSYRDSYTGELFF.

The V gene is TRBV27, the J gene TRBJ1-1; TRBD1 might be the D (6 bases). Germline V CDR1 and CDR2: MNHEY, SMNVEV (reference sequence). The CDR3 is 14 amino acids. With 6 bases removed from V and 4 bases from J, the gap between germline ends came to 15 bases. The CDR3 protein is CASRPHRVSTEAFF. Here the CDR3 DNA reads TGTGCCAGCAGACCCCACAGGGTTTCCACTGAAGCTTTCTTT.

This chain uses TRBV6-1 with TRBJ2-3; D perhaps matches TRBD2 (6 bases). Germline V gives CDR1 MNHNS, CDR2 SASEGT. The CDR3 covers 15 residues. Trimming cost V 6 bases and J 4 bases, with 17 bases left between them. The CDR3 DNA reads TGTGCCAGCAGGGGTTCGAAGGGAGGTTCAGATACGCAGTATTTT. Translated, it gives CASRGSKGGSDTQYF.

As concerns this clone: Sequence at one end of the junction differs from germline and may be a read error. Other DNA variants within this sample encode the same CDR3. The rearrangement links TRBV4-2 to TRBJ2-3; D unclear. CDR3 length equals 16 residues. The germline V gene encodes CDR1 LGHNA and CDR2 YNFKEQ. The CDR3 bases are TGTGCCAGTAGCCGGCTAGATCCCCTCAGCACAGATACGCAGTATTTT. Translation: CASSRLDPLSTDTQYF.

V gene TRBV7-2 combines with J gene TRBJ2-5, with 8 bases aligning to TRBD1. CDR1 is SGHTA and CDR2 is FQGNSA in the germline V gene. J lost 4 bases, V lost 5 bases, and 3 bases had no gene match. This CDR3 is 13 amino acids long. The CDR3 loop reads CASSKDRGETQYF. The CDR3 DNA follows: TGTGCCAGCAGCAAAGACAGGGGAGAGACCCAGTACTTC. Full variable domain (missing parts from reference TRBV7-2 and TRBJ2-5): GAGVSQSPSNKVTEKGKDVELRCDPISGHTALYWYRQSLGQGLEFLIYFQGNSAPDKSGLPSDRFSAERTGGSVSTLTIQRTQQEDSAVYLCASSKDRGETQYFGPGTRLLVL.

The chain joins TRBV28 to TRBJ1-2; D not resolved. The V end lost 4 bases, the J end lost 2 bases, and 20 bases lay between the germline ends. Germline V gene sequence: CDR1 MDHEN, CDR2 SYDVKM. The CDR3 has 17 amino acids. The DNA of the CDR3 is TGTGCCAGCAGTTCAATAGACCCTCCCGCACAGAACTATGGCTACACCTTC. It codes for CASSSIDPPAQNYGYTF.

V gene TRBV5-5 combines with J gene TRBJ2-3, with D maybe TRBD1 (6 bases). The germline gives CDR1 SGHKS, CDR2 YYEKEE (reference sequence). Trimming left V 6 bases short and J 5 bases short, with 13 bases between. The CDR3 has 13 amino acids. CDR3 sequence reads: CASTRRGGDTQYF. Written as DNA, the CDR3 is TGTGCCAGCACCCGACGAGGGGGAGATACGCAGTATTTT.

Only one count was recorded for this clone. The chain joins TRBV5-1 to TRBJ2-2, with D unresolved. CDR3 size: 14 residues. The V and J ends lost 4 bases and 5 bases respectively, with 12 bases between them. Germline V gene lookup returns CDR1 SGHRS and CDR2 YFSETQ. CDR3: CASSRQPETGELFF. DNA of the CDR3: TGCGCCAGCAGCAGACAACCGGAAACCGGGGAGCTGTTTTTT. Based on the CDR3 plus reference TRBV5-1 and TRBJ2-2, the full variable domain is KAGVTQTPRYLIKTRGQQVTLSCSPISGHRSVSWYQQTPGQGLQFLFEYFSETQRNKGNFPGRFSGRQFSNSRSEMNVSTLELGDSALYLCASSRQPETGELFFGEGSRLTVL.

This clone was seen more than once but under ten times. The V gene is TRBV6-5, the J gene TRBJ1-3, with TRBD1 matching 11 bases. The CDR3 spans 15 residues. Germline V gene sequence: CDR1 MNHEY, CDR2 SVGAGI. Germline trimming cut 4 bases from V and 5 bases from J; bases unmatched to any gene: 4. Here the CDR3 reads CASSSRTGGRNTIYF. The CDR3 DNA follows: TGTGCCAGCAGTTCCCGGACAGGGGGCAGAAACACCATATATTTT.

V gene TRBV9 combines with J gene TRBJ2-1, with 9 bases fitting TRBD2. The germline CDR1 and CDR2 sequences are SGDLS and YYNGEE. This CDR3 contains 15 residues. V dropped 5 bases and J dropped 4; count of bases not matched to a gene: 7. The CDR3 spells CASSRGRGGYNEQFF. The CDR3 DNA reads as TGTGCCAGCAGTCGAGGGCGGGGGGGTTACAATGAGCAGTTCTTC. The full variable domain, with the rest looked up from reference TRBV9 and TRBJ2-1, is DSGVTQTPKHLITATGQRVTLRCSPRSGDLSVYWYQQSLDQGLQFLIQYYNGEERAKGNILERFSAQQFPDLHSELNLSSLELGDSALYFCASSRGRGGYNEQFFGPGTRLTVL.

This clone has only a few counts. The chain is built from TRBV10-3 and TRBJ2-7, with D possibly TRBD1 on 6 matching bases. CDR1 ENHRY and CDR2 SYGVKD come from the germline V gene. V was shortened by 4 bases and J by 2 bases, with 12 bases between the two germline ends. This CDR3 has 14 amino acids. The DNA of the CDR3 is TGTGCCATCAGTGCAGACGGACAGCCCTACGAGCAGTACTTC. Translated: CAISADGQPYEQYF.

This sequence joins TRBV5-4 and TRBJ1-4; D remains unclear. This CDR3 has 15 amino acids. Germline V gene sequence: CDR1 SGHNT, CDR2 YYREEE (reference sequence). V lost 3 bases to trimming and J lost 0 bases, with 9 bases between them. CDR3 sequence (DNA): TGTGCCAGCAGCTCAGGCCCGGCAACTAATGAAAAACTGTTTTTT. It yields the protein CASSSGPATNEKLFF. The whole variable domain, remainder taken from reference TRBV5-4 and TRBJ1-4, is ETGVTQSPTHLIKTRGQQVTLRCSSQSGHNTVSWYQQALGQGPQFIFQYYREEENGRGNFPPRFSGLQFPNYSSELNVNALELDDSALYLCASSSGPATNEKLFFGSGTQLSVL.

This sequence joins TRBV7-9 and TRBJ1-1; unclear D gene. The germline V and J ends were trimmed by 3 bases and 4 bases, with 18 bases remaining between them. CDR3 length: 16 amino acids. Per the germline V gene, CDR1 is SEHNR and CDR2 is FQNEAQ (reference sequence). CDR3 DNA: TGTGCCAGCAGCTTTCAGCCCCTAAATTGGAGCACTGAAGCTTTCTTT. Its protein product is CASSFQPLNWSTEAFF.

This chain connects TRBV2 to TRBJ1-5; 11 bases align to TRBD1. The CDR3 totals 15 residues. Germline-derived CDR1 and CDR2 are SNHLY and FYNNEI. With 6 bases clipped from V and 5 bases from J, the junction kept 6 bases outside the gene matches. CDR3 coding DNA: TGTGCCAGCAGGGGACAGGGGGTTACCCATCAGCCCCAGCATTTT. Its translation is CASRGQGVTHQPQHF.

In its sample, this clone was seen a few times. This specimen includes other DNA sequences encoding the same CDR3. For the CDR3, the DNA is TGTGCCAGCTCACCTCAGATGAACACTGAAGCTTTCTTT. Protein: CASSPQMNTEAFF. This chain connects TRBV18 to TRBJ1-1; D ambiguous. CDR3 size: 13 residues. Germline assignment: CDR1 KGHSH and CDR2 LQKENI. The V end lost 3 bases, the J end lost 0 bases, and 5 bases lay between the germline ends.

This clone was detected once. The chain carries TRBV19 and TRBJ1-5; 8 bases map to TRBD1. CDR1 is LNHDA, CDR2 SQIVND, per germline (reference sequence). V dropped 10 bases and J dropped 2; count of bases not matched to a gene: 7. The CDR3 is 14 amino acids. CDR3 amino acids: CATRTGRGNQPQHF. The CDR3 DNA reads TGTGCCACTCGGACAGGGAGGGGCAATCAGCCCCAGCATTTT.

The chain joins TRBV7-9 to TRBJ2-3; D gene ambiguous. Looked up from germline, CDR1 is SEHNR and CDR2 is FQNEAQ (reference sequence). Deletions cut 5 bases from V and 2 bases from J, with 14 bases between. This CDR3 comprises 15 residues. Written as DNA, the CDR3 is TGTGCCAGCAGCCGAGCCAAGCGCCTCACAGATACGCAGTATTTT. This sequence encodes CASSRAKRLTDTQYF. Full variable domain (outside the CDR3, taken from reference TRBV7-9 and TRBJ2-3): DTGVSQNPRHKITKRGQNVTFRCDPISEHNRLYWYRQTLGQGPEFLTYFQNEAQLEKSRLLSDRFSAERPKGSFSTLEIQRTEQGDSAMYLCASSRAKRLTDTQYFGPGTRLTVL.